This TCR beta chain was recovered during a study of cytomegalovirus exposure and HLA in healthy donors. Study information: Counted in an early data release were 85 million or so unique TCRs from HLA-typed donors. Study-wide findings and caveats: Exclusion applied to some V segments, including TRBV6-2 and TRBV6-3, as they were indistinguishable.

Primers included in the PCR were 60 Vbeta and 13 Jbeta primers. Methods used by the authors: A later analysis counted approximately 88 million unique TCR beta chains, around 10 million shared. Some clones are missing from TCRdb's copy, which holds only in-frame ones; the method was immunoSEQ multiplex PCR. V, J and clone size are those of that table, while D and trimming were read from the DNA. In the table there are 80,000 to 130,000 clones, under 80% of which are singletons. The length of the CDR3 is 14 residues. V trimming: 10 bases; J trimming: 5 bases; junction bases outside the gene matches: 12. CDR1 and CDR2 from the germline V gene are MNHNS and SASEGT. Details on this clone: Antigen: not known.

The sequence was collected from a woman aged 45 to 65 in good health and CMV-seropositive. Specimen: PBMCs. The J gene is TRBJ2-7, the V gene TRBV6-1; 9 bases line up with TRBD1. CDR3: CATRSGTGFNEQYF. For the CDR3, the DNA is TGTGCCACCAGAAGCGGGACAGGGTTCAACGAGCAGTACTTC.